This T cell receptor beta chain was identified during a study of T cells in Graves' hyperthyroidism and ophthalmopathy. Amplification yielded TCR beta CDR3 regions, with RNA transcripts as the source. The HTBI primer set was used in a first-round RT-PCR of the TCR CDR3. TCRdb analysed the multiplex PCR reads with MiXCR anew, one entry per CDR3 protein. The sample yields 450,000 to 700,000 distinct CDR3 sequences, roughly 50% seen once. Sequencing was performed on peripheral blood or thyroid tissue (not recorded which). The clonotype was recovered from an adult woman with Graves' disease, either hyperthyroidism or ophthalmopathy (not recorded which).

This chain's CDR3 is CASSSPRGGDIRPEAFF. DNA for the CDR3: TGTGCCAGCAGCTCCCCCCGGGGTGGAGACATAAGGCCTGAAGCTTTCTTT. V is TRBV7-2 and J is TRBJ1-1; D remains unclear. Germline values: CDR1 SGHTA, CDR2 FQGNSA. V was shortened by 4 bases and J by 6 bases, with 24 bases between the two germline ends. The CDR3 has 17 amino acids.